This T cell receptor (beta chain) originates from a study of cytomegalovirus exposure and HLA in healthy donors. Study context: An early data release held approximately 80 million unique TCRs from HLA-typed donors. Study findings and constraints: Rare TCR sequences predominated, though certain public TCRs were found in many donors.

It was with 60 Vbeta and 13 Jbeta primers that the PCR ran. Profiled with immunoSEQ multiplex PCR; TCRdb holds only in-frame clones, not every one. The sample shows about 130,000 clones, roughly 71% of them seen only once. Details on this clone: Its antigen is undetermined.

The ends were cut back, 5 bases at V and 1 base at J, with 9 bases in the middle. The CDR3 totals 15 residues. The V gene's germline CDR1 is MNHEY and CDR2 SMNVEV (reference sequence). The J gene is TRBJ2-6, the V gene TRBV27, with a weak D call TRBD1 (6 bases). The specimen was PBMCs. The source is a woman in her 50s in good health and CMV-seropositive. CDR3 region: CASSPRGSGANVLTF. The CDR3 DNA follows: TGTGCCAGCAGTCCAAGGGGGTCTGGGGCCAACGTCCTGACTTTC.